This is a list of T cell receptor beta chains from one sample in a study of blood T cells in healthy people across ages. TCRdb re-derived calls from the 5' RACE reads in MiXCR, one entry per CDR3 protein. This table has fewer than 1.5 million distinct CDR3 sequences, around two fifths appearing once. Sequences were obtained from blood. Source of these receptors: a woman younger than 35 in good health. Each CDR3 is given with its conserved first and last residue. D genes are given only for firm matches. Size is omitted from some rows. Given values are once, few, many or a class for expanded clones.

d_call	clone_size	v_call	j_call	cdr3_aa	cdr3_nt
NA	NA	TRBV5-1	TRBJ2-7	CASSRWDRLSYEQYF	TGCGCCAGCAGCCGTTGGGACCGCTTATCCTACGAGCAGTACTTC
NA	once	TRBV6-5	TRBJ2-1	CASSLARRSGYNEQFF	TGTGCCAGCAGTTTAGCCCGTCGGAGCGGATACAATGAGCAGTTCTTC
TRBD1	NA	TRBV12-3/TRBV12-4	TRBJ2-6	CASTLQGQRANVLTF	TGTGCCAGCACGCTCCAGGGACAGAGGGCCAACGTCCTGACTTTC
NA	few	TRBV5-1	TRBJ1-1	CASSLGAFRGDTEAFF	TGCGCCAGCAGCTTGGGTGCGTTCCGGGGGGACACTGAAGCTTTCTTT
NA	NA	TRBV5-1	TRBJ2-3	CASSFLGGGLTDTQYF	TGCGCCAGCAGCTTCCTAGGGGGGGGCCTCACAGATACGCAGTATTTT
TRBD1	NA	TRBV6-1	TRBJ2-3	CASRPRTGGTDTQYF	TGTGCCAGCAGGCCGCGGACAGGTGGGACAGATACGCAGTATTTT
NA	NA	TRBV7-9	TRBJ2-7	CASSFRQTSYEQYF	TGTGCCAGCAGCTTCCGACAGACTTCCTACGAGCAGTACTTC
TRBD2	NA	TRBV4-2	TRBJ2-5	CASSLGTSGLQGTQYF	TGTGCCAGCAGCCTCGGGACTAGCGGACTACAGGGGACCCAGTACTTC
NA	NA	TRBV20-1	TRBJ1-2	CSATSGPNPYTF	TGCAGTGCCACATCCGGGCCGAACCCTTACACCTTC
NA	NA	TRBV5-4	TRBJ2-3	CASTLGVDTQYF	TGTGCCAGCACCCTAGGGGTAGATACGCAGTATTTT
TRBD1	NA	TRBV3-1	TRBJ2-2	CAGSVDRWNTGELFF	TGTGCCGGCAGCGTGGACAGGTGGAACACCGGGGAGCTGTTTTTT
TRBD2	few	TRBV18	TRBJ2-3	CASLGTSADTQYF	TGTGCCAGCTTGGGGACTAGCGCGGATACGCAGTATTTT
NA	NA	TRBV6-5	TRBJ2-4	CASTWYLWVNKNIQYF	TGTGCCAGCACCTGGTACCTGTGGGTCAATAAGAACATTCAGTACTTC
NA	NA	TRBV9	TRBJ2-3	CAYKPRDTQYF	TGCGCATACAAGCCCCGAGATACGCAGTATTTT
NA	NA	TRBV10-3	TRBJ1-2	CAISELPGTHGYTF	TGTGCCATCAGTGAACTCCCGGGAACCCATGGCTACACCTTC
NA	NA	TRBV5-1	TRBJ2-1	CASSVGTRYNEQFF	TGCGCCAGCAGCGTGGGAACTAGATACAATGAGCAGTTCTTC
NA	few	TRBV20-1	TRBJ2-4	CSASTTGTRAKNIQYF	TGCAGTGCTAGCACGACAGGTACTCGAGCCAAAAACATTCAGTACTTC
TRBD1	few	TRBV24-1	TRBJ2-7	CATKTPGTGSRYEQYF	TGTGCCACAAAGACCCCCGGGACAGGGTCCCGTTACGAGCAGTACTTC
NA	NA	TRBV28	TRBJ2-1	CASISRARGEQFF	TGTGCCAGCATATCAAGGGCACGGGGTGAGCAGTTCTTC
TRBD2	NA	TRBV9	TRBJ2-7	CASGGGAYEQYF	TGTGCCAGCGGCGGGGGGGCCTACGAGCAGTACTTC
NA	few	TRBV20-1	TRBJ2-7	CSATGAYEQYF	TGCAGTGCTACAGGGGCCTACGAGCAGTACTTC
TRBD1	NA	TRBV6-5	TRBJ1-2	CASSYASQGGKDGYTF	TGTGCCAGCAGTTACGCCTCACAGGGGGGAAAGGATGGCTACACCTTC
NA	few	TRBV7-2	TRBJ2-5	CASSRPGSGETQYF	TGTGCCAGCAGCCGTCCAGGGTCAGGAGAGACCCAGTACTTC
NA	NA	TRBV9	TRBJ2-7	CASSVAEGRAYEQYF	TGTGCCAGCAGCGTAGCCGAAGGCAGGGCCTACGAGCAGTACTTC